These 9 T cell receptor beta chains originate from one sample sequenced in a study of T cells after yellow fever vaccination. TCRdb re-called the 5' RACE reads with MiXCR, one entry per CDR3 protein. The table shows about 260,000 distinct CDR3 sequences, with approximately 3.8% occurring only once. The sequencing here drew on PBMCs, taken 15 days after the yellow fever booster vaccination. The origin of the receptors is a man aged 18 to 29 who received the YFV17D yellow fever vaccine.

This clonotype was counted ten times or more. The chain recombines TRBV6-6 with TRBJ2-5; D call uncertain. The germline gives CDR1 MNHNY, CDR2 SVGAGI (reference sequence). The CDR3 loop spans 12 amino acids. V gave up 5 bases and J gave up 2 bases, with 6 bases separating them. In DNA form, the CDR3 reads TGTGCCAGCAGTGAAGTTCAAGAGACCCAGTACTTC. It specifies CASSEVQETQYF.

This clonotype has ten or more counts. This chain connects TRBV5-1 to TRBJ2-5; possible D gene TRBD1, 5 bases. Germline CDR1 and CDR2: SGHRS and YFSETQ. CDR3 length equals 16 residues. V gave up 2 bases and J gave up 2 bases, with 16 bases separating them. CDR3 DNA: TGCGCCAGCAGCTTAACAGGCCCTCCCGGTCAAGAGACCCAGTACTTC. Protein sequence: CASSLTGPPGQETQYF.

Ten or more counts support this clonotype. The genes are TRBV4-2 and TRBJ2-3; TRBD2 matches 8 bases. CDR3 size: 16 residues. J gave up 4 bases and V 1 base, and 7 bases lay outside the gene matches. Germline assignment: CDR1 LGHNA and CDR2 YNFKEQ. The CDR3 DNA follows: TGTGCCAGCAGCCAAGCGCCGGGGGGGCCGGCAGATACGCAGTATTTT. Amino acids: CASSQAPGGPADTQYF.

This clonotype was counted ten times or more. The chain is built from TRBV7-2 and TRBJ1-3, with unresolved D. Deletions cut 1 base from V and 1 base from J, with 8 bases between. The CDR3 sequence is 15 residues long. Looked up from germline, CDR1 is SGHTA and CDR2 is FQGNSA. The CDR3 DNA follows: TGTGCCAGCAGCTTAGTAGCGGAGTCTGGAAACACCATATATTTT. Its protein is CASSLVAESGNTIYF. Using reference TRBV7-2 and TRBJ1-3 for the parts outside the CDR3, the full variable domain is GAGVSQSPSNKVTEKGKDVELRCDPISGHTALYWYRQSLGQGLEFLIYFQGNSAPDKSGLPSDRFSAERTGGSVSTLTIQRTQQEDSAVYLCASSLVAESGNTIYFGEGSWLTVV.

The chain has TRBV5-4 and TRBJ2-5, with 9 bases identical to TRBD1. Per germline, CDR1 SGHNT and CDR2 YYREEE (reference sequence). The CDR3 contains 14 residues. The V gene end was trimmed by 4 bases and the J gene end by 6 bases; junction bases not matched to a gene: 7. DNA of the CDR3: TGTGCCAGCAGCACGGGGACAGGGACCAAGACCCAGTACTTC. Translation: CASSTGTGTKTQYF. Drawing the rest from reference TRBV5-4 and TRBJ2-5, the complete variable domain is ETGVTQSPTHLIKTRGQQVTLRCSSQSGHNTVSWYQQALGQGPQFIFQYYREEENGRGNFPPRFSGLQFPNYSSELNVNALELDDSALYLCASSTGTGTKTQYFGPGTRLLVL.

The CDR3 DNA follows: TGCAGCGTTGAAGATCAGGGCCTCACCGGGGGAGAGACCCAGTACTTC. Translating it yields CSVEDQGLTGGETQYF. The chain uses TRBV29-1 and TRBJ2-5, with D maybe TRBD2 (6 bases). This CDR3 comprises 16 residues. Germline V gene lookup returns CDR1 SQVTM and CDR2 ANQGSEA. V dropped 0 bases and J dropped 4 bases, with 18 bases sitting between them.

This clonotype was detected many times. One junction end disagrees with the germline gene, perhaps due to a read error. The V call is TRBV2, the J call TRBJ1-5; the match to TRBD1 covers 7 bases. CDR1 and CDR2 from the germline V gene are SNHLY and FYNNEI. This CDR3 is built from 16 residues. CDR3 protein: CASSDPGRGGKQPQHF. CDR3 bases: TGTGCCAGCAGTGACCCCGGAAGAGGGGGCAAACAGCCCCAGCATTTT.

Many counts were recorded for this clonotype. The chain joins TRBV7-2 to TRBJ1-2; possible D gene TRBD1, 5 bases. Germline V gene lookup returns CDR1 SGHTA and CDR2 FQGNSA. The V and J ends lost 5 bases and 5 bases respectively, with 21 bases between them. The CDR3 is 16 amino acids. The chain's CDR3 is CASSDHPPGTEYGYTF. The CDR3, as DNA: TGTGCCAGCAGCGATCATCCCCCCGGGACGGAATATGGCTACACCTTC.

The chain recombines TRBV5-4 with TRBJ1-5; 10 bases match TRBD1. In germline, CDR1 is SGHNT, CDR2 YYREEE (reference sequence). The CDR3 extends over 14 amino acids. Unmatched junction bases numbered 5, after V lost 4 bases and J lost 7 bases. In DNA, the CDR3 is TGTGCCAGCAGCCGACAGGGGGCGCGACAGCCCCAGCATTTT. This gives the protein CASSRQGARQPQHF.